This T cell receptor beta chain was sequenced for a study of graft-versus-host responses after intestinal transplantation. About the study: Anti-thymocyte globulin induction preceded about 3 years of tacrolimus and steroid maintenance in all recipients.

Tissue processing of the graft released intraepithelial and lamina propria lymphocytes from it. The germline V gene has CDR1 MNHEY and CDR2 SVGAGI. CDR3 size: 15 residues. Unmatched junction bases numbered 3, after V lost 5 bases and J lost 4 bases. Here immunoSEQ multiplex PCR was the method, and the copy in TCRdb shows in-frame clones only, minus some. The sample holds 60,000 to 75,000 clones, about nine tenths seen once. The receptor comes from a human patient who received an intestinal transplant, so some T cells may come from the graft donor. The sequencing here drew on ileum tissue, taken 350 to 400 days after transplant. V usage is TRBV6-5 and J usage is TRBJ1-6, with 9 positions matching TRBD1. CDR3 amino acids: CASSTGGAYNSPLHF. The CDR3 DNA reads TGTGCCAGCAGTACAGGGGGCGCATATAATTCACCCCTCCACTTT.